This record concerns one T cell receptor beta chain sequence. Antigen unknown. These data belong to a study of T cell repertoires in aging, cancer and after chemotherapy. About the research overall: Donors were grouped into six age bands spanning 30 or younger through 70 or older. Over several months to years, re-sampled healthy donor repertoires clearly shared clones. The whole study produced a dataset of millions of TCR reads. Study-wide results and limits: Compared with age-matched healthy donors, untreated hematological or solid cancer patients showed higher blood TCR clonality.

The ends were cut back, 5 bases at V and 4 bases at J, with 12 bases in the middle. This CDR3 contains 14 residues. Germline CDR1 and CDR2: SGHAT and FQNNGV. Amplification of TCR beta used genomic DNA extracted from peripheral blood. Multiplex touch-down PCR with TRB-A/B primers amplified rearranged V-D-J TRB sequences. One entry per CDR3 protein results from TCRdb running MiXCR on the multiplex PCR reads. This repertoire shows about 18,000 distinct CDR3 sequences, approximately 46% found once; its top ten account for about 11%. Sequenced input: blood. The chain couples TRBV11-2 to TRBJ1-5; D remains ambiguous. This receptor was obtained from a human donor in good health. The CDR3 coding sequence is TGTGCCAGCAGCCCCGCCGGCGGGAATCAGCCCCAGCATTTT. Translation: CASSPAGGNQPQHF. Based on the CDR3 plus reference TRBV11-2 and TRBJ1-5, the full variable domain is EAGVAQSPRYKIIEKRQSVAFWCNPISGHATLYWYQQILGQGPKLLIQFQNNGVVDDSQLPKDRFSAERLKGVDSTLKIQPAKLEDSAVYLCASSPAGGNQPQHFGDGTRLSIL.